This TCR beta chain was captured by sequencing in a study of blood T cell repertoires in COVID-19. On the study more broadly: Specimens from acute and convalescent COVID-19 originated in the United States, Italy and Spain. The analysed material was cDNA or gDNA that came from T cells, B-cell-depleted T cells, or PBMCs.

Participants, about 18 to 100 years old, spanned around 25 US areas. The table came from immunoSEQ multiplex PCR; TCRdb's copy has only in-frame clones and leaves some out. The sample shows around 200,000 clones, roughly 85% of them seen only once. The TCR sequence derives from a man aged 35-49 years who had recovered from COVID-19. Specimen: PBMCs or T cells enriched from blood (not recorded which).

CDR3 sequence (DNA): TGTGCCAGCGCGGGGCAGTTGAACACTGAAGCTTTCTTT. This encodes CASAGQLNTEAFF. This sequence joins TRBV18 and TRBJ1-1; perhaps TRBD1 as D (5 bases). Germline CDR1 reads KGHSH; CDR2 reads LQKENI. CDR3 length equals 13 residues. Trimming removed 8 bases at V and 0 bases at J, with 10 bases between.